This T cell receptor beta chain was found in a study of blood T cell repertoires in COVID-19. Data came from immunoSEQ multiplex PCR; TCRdb stores just in-frame clones and leaves some out. The table lists fewer than 350,000 clones, less than 85% of them singletons. The length of the CDR3 is 15 residues. The germline V gene has CDR1 KGHDR and CDR2 SFDVKD. The V gene end was trimmed by 4 bases and the J gene end by 3 bases; junction bases not matched to a gene: 5. The source material was PBMCs or T cells enriched from blood (not recorded which). This receptor was obtained from a woman aged 45-59 years who had recovered from COVID-19. The gene calls are TRBV24-1 and TRBJ2-7, with TRBD2 matching over 10 bases. The CDR3 spells CATSDSGTSDYEQYF. The CDR3 nucleotides are TGTGCCACCAGTGACTCCGGGACTAGCGACTACGAGCAGTACTTC.